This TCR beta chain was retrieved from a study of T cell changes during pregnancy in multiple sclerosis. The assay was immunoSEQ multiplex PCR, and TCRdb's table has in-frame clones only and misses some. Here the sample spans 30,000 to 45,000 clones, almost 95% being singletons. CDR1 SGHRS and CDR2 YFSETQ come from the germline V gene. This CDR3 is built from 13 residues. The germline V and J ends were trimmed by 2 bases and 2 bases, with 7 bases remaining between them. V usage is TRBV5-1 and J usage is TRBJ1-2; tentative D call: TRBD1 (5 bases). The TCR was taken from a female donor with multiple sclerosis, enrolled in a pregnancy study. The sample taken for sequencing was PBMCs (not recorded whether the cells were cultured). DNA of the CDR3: TGCGCCAGCAGCTTCGGGGGAAACTATGGCTACACCTTC. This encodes CASSFGGNYGYTF.